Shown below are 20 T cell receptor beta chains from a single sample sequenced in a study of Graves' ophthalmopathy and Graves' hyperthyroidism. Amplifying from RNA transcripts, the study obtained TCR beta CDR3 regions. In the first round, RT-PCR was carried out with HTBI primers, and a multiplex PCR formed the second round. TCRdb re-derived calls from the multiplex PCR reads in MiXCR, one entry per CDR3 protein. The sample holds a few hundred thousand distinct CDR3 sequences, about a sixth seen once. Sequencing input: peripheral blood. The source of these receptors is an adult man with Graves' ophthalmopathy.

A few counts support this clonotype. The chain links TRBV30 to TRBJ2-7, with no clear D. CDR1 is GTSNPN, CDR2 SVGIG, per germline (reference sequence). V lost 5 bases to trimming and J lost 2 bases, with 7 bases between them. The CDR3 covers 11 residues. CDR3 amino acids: CAWDSPYEQYF. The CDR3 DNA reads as TGTGCCTGGGATTCGCCCTACGAGCAGTACTTC.

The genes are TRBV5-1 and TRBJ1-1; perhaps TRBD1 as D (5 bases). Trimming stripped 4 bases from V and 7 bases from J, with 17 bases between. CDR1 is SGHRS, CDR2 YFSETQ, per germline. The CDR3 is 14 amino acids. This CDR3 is CASSPTPGSGEAFF. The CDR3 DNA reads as TGCGCCAGCAGCCCTACCCCAGGGTCGGGTGAAGCTTTCTTT.

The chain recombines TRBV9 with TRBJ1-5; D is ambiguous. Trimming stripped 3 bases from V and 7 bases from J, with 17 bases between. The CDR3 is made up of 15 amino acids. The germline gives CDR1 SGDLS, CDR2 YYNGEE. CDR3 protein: CASSATWGPQQPQHF. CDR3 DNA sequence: TGTGCCAGCAGCGCTACCTGGGGTCCCCAGCAGCCCCAGCATTTT.

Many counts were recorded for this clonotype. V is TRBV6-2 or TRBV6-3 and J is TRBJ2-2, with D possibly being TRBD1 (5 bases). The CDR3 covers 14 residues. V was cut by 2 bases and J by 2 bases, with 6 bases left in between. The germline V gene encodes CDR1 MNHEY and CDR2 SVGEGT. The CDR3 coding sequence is TGTGCCAGCAGTTACGGGGCTAACACCGGGGAGCTGTTTTTT. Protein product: CASSYGANTGELFF.

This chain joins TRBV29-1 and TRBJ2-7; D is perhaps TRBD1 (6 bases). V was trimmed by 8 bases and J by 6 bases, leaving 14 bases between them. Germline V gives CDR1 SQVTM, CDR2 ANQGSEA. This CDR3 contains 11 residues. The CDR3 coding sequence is TGCAGCACTAGGGACACTAGCGAGCAGTACTTC. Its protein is CSTRDTSEQYF.

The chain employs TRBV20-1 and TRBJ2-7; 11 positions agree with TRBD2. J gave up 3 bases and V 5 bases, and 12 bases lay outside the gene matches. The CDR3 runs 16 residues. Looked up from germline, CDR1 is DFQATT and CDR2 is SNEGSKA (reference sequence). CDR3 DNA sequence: TGCAGTGCTGCCCAACTAGCGGGAGTGGGGAACTACGAGCAGTACTTC. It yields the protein CSAAQLAGVGNYEQYF.

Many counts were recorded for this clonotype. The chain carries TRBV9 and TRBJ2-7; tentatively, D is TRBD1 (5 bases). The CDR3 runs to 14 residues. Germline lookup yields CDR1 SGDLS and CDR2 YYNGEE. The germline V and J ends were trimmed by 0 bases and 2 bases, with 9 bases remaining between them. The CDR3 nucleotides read TGTGCCAGCAGCGTAGAGGCAGGGACCTACGAGCAGTACTTC. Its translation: CASSVEAGTYEQYF.

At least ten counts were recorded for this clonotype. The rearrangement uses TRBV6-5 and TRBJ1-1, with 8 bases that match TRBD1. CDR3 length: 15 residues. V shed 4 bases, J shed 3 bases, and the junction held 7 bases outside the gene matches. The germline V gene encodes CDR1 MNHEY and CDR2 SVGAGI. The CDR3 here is CASSSPRGLDTEAFF. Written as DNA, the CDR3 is TGTGCCAGCAGTTCCCCCAGGGGGCTGGACACTGAAGCTTTCTTT.

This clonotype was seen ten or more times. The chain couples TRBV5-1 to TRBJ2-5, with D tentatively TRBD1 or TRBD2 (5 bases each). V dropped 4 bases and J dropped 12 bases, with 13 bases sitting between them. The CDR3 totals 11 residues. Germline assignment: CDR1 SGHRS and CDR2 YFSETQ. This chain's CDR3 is CASSEGPPEYF. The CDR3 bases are TGCGCCAGCAGCGAGGGGCCGCCAGAGTACTTC.

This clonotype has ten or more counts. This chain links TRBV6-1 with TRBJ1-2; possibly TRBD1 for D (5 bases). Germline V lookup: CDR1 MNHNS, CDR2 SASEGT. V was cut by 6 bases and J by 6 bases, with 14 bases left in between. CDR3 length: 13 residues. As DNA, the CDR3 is TGTGCCAGCAGAGCGGGACCGACTAATGGCTACACCTTC. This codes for CASRAGPTNGYTF.

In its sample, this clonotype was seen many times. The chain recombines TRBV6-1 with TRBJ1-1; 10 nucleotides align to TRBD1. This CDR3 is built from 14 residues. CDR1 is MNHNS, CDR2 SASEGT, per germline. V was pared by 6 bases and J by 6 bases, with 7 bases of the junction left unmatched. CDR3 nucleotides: TGTGCCAGCAGCCGGGACAGGGGACGCTCTGAAGCTTTCTTT. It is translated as CASSRDRGRSEAFF.

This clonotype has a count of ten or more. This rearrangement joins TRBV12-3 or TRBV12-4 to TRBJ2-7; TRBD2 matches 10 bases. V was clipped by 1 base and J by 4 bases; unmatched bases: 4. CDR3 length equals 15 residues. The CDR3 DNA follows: TGTGCCAGCAGTTTAGGGACTAGCGGAGGGTACGAGCAGTACTTC. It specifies CASSLGTSGGYEQYF.

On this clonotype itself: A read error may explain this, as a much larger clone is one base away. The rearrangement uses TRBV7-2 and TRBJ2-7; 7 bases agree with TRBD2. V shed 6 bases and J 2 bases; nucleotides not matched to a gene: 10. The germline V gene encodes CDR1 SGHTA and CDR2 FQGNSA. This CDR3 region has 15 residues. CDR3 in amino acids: CASSPWGGSTYEQYF. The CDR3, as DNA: TGTGCCAGCAGTCCGTGGGGGGGGTCAACCTACGAGCAGTACTTC.

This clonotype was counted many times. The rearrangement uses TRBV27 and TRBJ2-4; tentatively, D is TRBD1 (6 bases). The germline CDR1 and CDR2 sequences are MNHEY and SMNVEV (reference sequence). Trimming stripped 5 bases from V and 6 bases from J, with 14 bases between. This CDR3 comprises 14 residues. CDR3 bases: TGTGCCAGCAGTCCTAACAGGGCAGGAAACATTCAGTACTTC. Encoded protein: CASSPNRAGNIQYF.

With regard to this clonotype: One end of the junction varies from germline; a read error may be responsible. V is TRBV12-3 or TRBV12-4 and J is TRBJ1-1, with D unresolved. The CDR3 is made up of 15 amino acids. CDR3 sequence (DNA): TGTACCAGCAGCACTGTGTCCTCTCTAGGGACTGAAGCTTTCTTT. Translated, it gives CTSSTVSSLGTEAFF.

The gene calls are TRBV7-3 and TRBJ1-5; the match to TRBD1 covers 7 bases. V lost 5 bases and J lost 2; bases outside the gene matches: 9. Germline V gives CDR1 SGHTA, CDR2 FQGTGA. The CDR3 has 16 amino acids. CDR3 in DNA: TGTGCCAGCAGCCCATCCCCGGGGACAGGCAATCAGCCCCAGCATTTT. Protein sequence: CASSPSPGTGNQPQHF. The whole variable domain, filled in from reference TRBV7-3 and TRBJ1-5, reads GAGVSQTPSNKVTEKGKYVELRCDPISGHTALYWYRQSLGQGPEFLIYFQGTGAADDSGLPNDRFFAVRPEGSVSTLKIQRTERGDSAVYLCASSPSPGTGNQPQHFGDGTRLSIL.

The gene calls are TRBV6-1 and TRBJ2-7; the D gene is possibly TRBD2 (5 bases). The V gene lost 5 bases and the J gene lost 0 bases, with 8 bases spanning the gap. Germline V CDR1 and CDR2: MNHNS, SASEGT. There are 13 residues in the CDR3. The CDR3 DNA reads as TGTGCCAGCAGTCGGACTTTCTCCTACGAGCAGTACTTC. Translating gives CASSRTFSYEQYF.

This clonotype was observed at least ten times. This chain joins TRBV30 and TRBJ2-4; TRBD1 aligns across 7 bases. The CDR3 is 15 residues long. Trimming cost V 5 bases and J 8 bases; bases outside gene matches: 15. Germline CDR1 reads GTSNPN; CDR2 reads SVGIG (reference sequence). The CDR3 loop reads CAWDPGTVGTDIQYF. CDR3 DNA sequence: TGTGCCTGGGACCCCGGGACAGTCGGAACGGACATTCAGTACTTC.

CDR3: CASTGGTGFNEQYF. As DNA, the CDR3 is TGTGCCAGCACCGGTGGGACAGGGTTCAACGAGCAGTACTTC. This chain connects TRBV7-2 to TRBJ2-7; 9 bases map to TRBD1. Germline V gene sequence: CDR1 SGHTA, CDR2 FQGNSA. The J segment lost 5 bases and the V segment lost 7 bases, leaving 9 bases of the junction unmatched. This CDR3 contains 14 residues.

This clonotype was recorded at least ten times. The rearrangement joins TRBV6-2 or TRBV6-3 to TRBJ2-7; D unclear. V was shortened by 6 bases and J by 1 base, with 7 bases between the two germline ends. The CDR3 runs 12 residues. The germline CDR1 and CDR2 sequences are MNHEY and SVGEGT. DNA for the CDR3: TGTGCCAGCAGCCTCCCGTCCTACGAGCAGTACTTC. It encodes CASSLPSYEQYF.